Listed below are T cell receptor beta chains from one sample, sequenced in a study of cytomegalovirus exposure and HLA in healthy donors. Only in-frame clones appear in the TCRdb table, and some are missing; sequencing was by immunoSEQ multiplex PCR. The sample has around 150,000 clones, about 84% seen once; the top ten hold more than 3%. Sample: PBMCs. These receptors originate from a male donor in good health and CMV-seronegative. Each CDR3 is given with its conserved first and last residue. The order of the fields is clone size, D gene, J gene, V gene, CDR3 length, CDR3 protein, CDR3 DNA. A D gene is named only where the DNA matches it firmly. Some rows have no size entry. The others give once, few or many, or a class for an expanded clone.

clone_size: NA; d_call: TRBD1; j_call: TRBJ1-6; v_call: TRBV7-9; cdr3_length: 16; cdr3_aa: CASSLGYGTENSPLHF; cdr3_nt: TGTGCCAGCAGCTTAGGTTACGGGACAGAGAATTCACCCCTCCACTTT
clone_size: once; d_call: NA; j_call: TRBJ2-7; v_call: TRBV5-5; cdr3_length: 15; cdr3_aa: CASSLAGTGPYEQYF; cdr3_nt: TGTGCCAGCAGCTTGGCTGGGACTGGACCCTACGAGCAGTACTTC
clone_size: NA; d_call: TRBD2; j_call: TRBJ2-3; v_call: TRBV4-3; cdr3_length: 16; cdr3_aa: CASSQDASGRTDTQYF; cdr3_nt: TGCGCCAGCAGCCAAGATGCTAGCGGGAGGACAGATACGCAGTATTTT
clone_size: NA; d_call: NA; j_call: TRBJ2-2; v_call: TRBV14; cdr3_length: 14; cdr3_aa: CASSPWSGAGELFF; cdr3_nt: TGTGCCAGCAGCCCCTGGTCGGGAGCCGGGGAGCTGTTTTTT
clone_size: few; d_call: NA; j_call: TRBJ2-3; v_call: TRBV9; cdr3_length: 19; cdr3_aa: CASSHRPLPQGLSTDTQYF; cdr3_nt: TGTGCCAGCAGCCACCGACCCCTTCCACAGGGTTTGAGCACAGATACGCAGTATTTT
clone_size: NA; d_call: TRBD2; j_call: TRBJ2-5; v_call: TRBV6-1; cdr3_length: 18; cdr3_aa: CASSEALGLAGGGKTQYF; cdr3_nt: TGTGCCAGCAGTGAAGCGCTGGGGCTAGCGGGGGGAGGGAAGACCCAGTACTTC
clone_size: NA; d_call: NA; j_call: TRBJ2-7; v_call: TRBV6-5; cdr3_length: 12; cdr3_aa: CASSYSRYEQYF; cdr3_nt: TGTGCCAGCAGTTACTCTCGCTACGAGCAGTACTTC
clone_size: NA; d_call: TRBD2; j_call: TRBJ2-7; v_call: TRBV11-2; cdr3_length: 18; cdr3_aa: CASSPGTSGTLSSYEQYF; cdr3_nt: TGTGCCAGCAGCCCTGGGACTAGCGGGACATTGAGCTCCTACGAGCAGTACTTC
clone_size: NA; d_call: NA; j_call: TRBJ1-2; v_call: TRBV19; cdr3_length: 15; cdr3_aa: CASSMPGDRNYGYTF; cdr3_nt: TGTGCCAGTAGTATGCCAGGGGATCGCAACTATGGCTACACCTTC
clone_size: NA; d_call: NA; j_call: TRBJ1-3; v_call: TRBV5-4; cdr3_length: 14; cdr3_aa: CASTSGEVGNTIYF; cdr3_nt: TGTGCCAGCACCTCGGGGGAGGTGGGAAACACCATATATTTT
clone_size: once; d_call: NA; j_call: TRBJ2-5; v_call: TRBV7-9; cdr3_length: 12; cdr3_aa: CASSFTPETQYF; cdr3_nt: TGTGCCAGCAGCTTCACACCGGAGACCCAGTACTTC
clone_size: NA; d_call: TRBD2; j_call: TRBJ2-1; v_call: TRBV4-3; cdr3_length: 16; cdr3_aa: CASSQDGLASYNEQFF; cdr3_nt: TGCGCCAGCAGCCAGGATGGACTAGCGTCCTACAATGAGCAGTTCTTC
clone_size: NA; d_call: NA; j_call: TRBJ1-2; v_call: TRBV7-8; cdr3_length: 17; cdr3_aa: CASSLARGVKGTGGYTF; cdr3_nt: TGTGCCAGCAGCTTAGCGCGGGGGGTTAAGGGGACGGGTGGCTACACCTTC
clone_size: few; d_call: TRBD2; j_call: TRBJ2-5; v_call: TRBV7-2; cdr3_length: 15; cdr3_aa: CASSLGLAGEETQYF; cdr3_nt: TGTGCCAGCAGCTTGGGACTAGCGGGAGAAGAGACCCAGTACTTC